What follows are 3 T cell receptor beta chains derived from one specimen sequenced in a study of shared clonotypes between healthy human individuals. The data were produced by immunoSEQ multiplex PCR, yet TCRdb's version contains in-frame clones alone and is incomplete. Of around 1,900,000 clones listed, 93% are singletons. CD45RO-negative CD8 cells positively selected for CCR7 made up the naive population, which excluded terminally differentiated effector memory CD45RA+ cells. The sequenced sample was naive CD8+ T cells from PBMCs. These receptors came from a man in his late teens or twenties in good health. Some clones in this sample may be carry-over from other donors' samples.

In the case of this clone: The same CDR3 also results from other DNA sequences found in this sample. The J gene is TRBJ2-1, the V gene TRBV15; TRBD1 aligns across 7 bases. V lost 6 bases and J lost 4; bases outside the gene matches: 3. CDR3 length equals 13 residues. Germline CDR1 is LNHNV and CDR2 is YYDKDF (reference sequence). CDR3 protein: CATRGGGYNEQFF. CDR3 DNA: TGTGCCACCAGAGGGGGCGGGTACAATGAGCAGTTCTTC.

The genes are TRBV7-9 and TRBJ2-1; a possible D gene is TRBD2 (6 bases). The CDR3 is 17 residues long. With 5 bases removed from V and 3 bases from J, the gap between germline ends came to 20 bases. The germline V gene encodes CDR1 SEHNR and CDR2 FQNEAQ (reference sequence). CDR3 loop: CASSMGGPWRYYNEQFF. Written as DNA, the CDR3 is TGTGCCAGCAGCATGGGGGGACCCTGGCGTTACTACAATGAGCAGTTCTTC. Filled out from reference TRBV7-9 and TRBJ2-1, the complete variable domain reads DTGVSQNPRHKITKRGQNVTFRCDPISEHNRLYWYRQTLGQGPEFLTYFQNEAQLEKSRLLSDRFSAERPKGSFSTLEIQRTEQGDSAMYLCASSMGGPWRYYNEQFFGPGTRLTVL.

This rearrangement joins TRBV19 to TRBJ2-7; 8 bases map to TRBD2. Germline trimming cut 5 bases from V and 4 bases from J; bases unmatched to any gene: 7. Looked up from germline, CDR1 is LNHDA and CDR2 is SQIVND (reference sequence). This CDR3 contains 14 residues. CDR3 residues: CASSWASGSYEQYF. The CDR3 bases are TGTGCCAGTAGTTGGGCCAGCGGGAGTTACGAGCAGTACTTC.